This T cell receptor (beta chain) was retrieved from a study of shared clonotypes between healthy human individuals. The study, taken as a whole, reports: Sequencing of the sorted subsets was shown by rarefaction to be incomplete despite large depth.

For this clone: Its specificity is not known.

The data were produced by immunoSEQ multiplex PCR, yet TCRdb's version contains in-frame clones alone and is incomplete. The sample consists of about 1,500,000 clones, approximately 96% of them appearing once. The CDR3 extends over 16 amino acids. Trimming at V came to 6 bases and at J to 5 bases, leaving 14 bases not matched to a gene. Germline lookup yields CDR1 MDHEN and CDR2 SYDVKM. Healthy adults negative for HIV, lacking recent acute infections or vaccinations, served as donors. The material sequenced was naive CD4+ T cells sorted from blood. Documented subset: CD45RA+ positively selected. The clonotype comes from a young man in good health. The chain joins TRBV28 to TRBJ1-2, with 8 bases lining up with TRBD1. CDR3 sequence: CASSQWAGQGRYGYTF. CDR3 sequence (DNA): TGTGCCAGCAGCCAATGGGCCGGACAGGGCAGATATGGCTACACCTTC.